A selection of T cell receptor beta chains follows, all from one sample in a study of CD8+ T cells in alopecia areata. The assay was immunoSEQ multiplex PCR, and TCRdb's table has in-frame clones only and misses some. The sample has about 160,000 clones, approximately 87% seen once; the top ten hold about 16%. This sample comprised CD8+ T cells sorted from blood, obtained at week 0. Receptors were obtained from a human donor with alopecia areata. The CDR3 runs from the conserved cysteine through the conserved F or W. The D gene is left open where the match is weak. Clone size is stated in some rows and not others, as once, few, many or a class when expanded.

d_call	clone_size	v_call	j_call	cdr3_aa	cdr3_nt
TRBD1	.	TRBV27	TRBJ1-1	CASSSATGVNTEAFF	TGTGCCAGCAGTTCGGCAACAGGGGTGAACACTGAAGCTTTCTTT
.	.	TRBV5-1	TRBJ2-7	CASRDLENEQYF	TGCGCCAGCAGAGATTTAGAGAACGAGCAGTACTTC
.	.	TRBV7-9	TRBJ1-1	CASSLGEVGITEAFF	TGTGCCAGCAGCTTAGGTGAAGTTGGGATAACTGAAGCTTTCTTT
TRBD1	.	TRBV19	TRBJ1-1	CASSSGGSTEAFF	TGTGCCAGTAGTTCAGGGGGGTCCACTGAAGCTTTCTTT
.	.	TRBV29-1	TRBJ2-1	CSVEEDRVLADSYNEQFF	TGCAGCGTTGAAGAAGATAGGGTATTAGCGGATTCTTACAATGAGCAGTTCTTC
.	.	TRBV9	TRBJ2-1	CASNPVSLSEQFF	TGTGCCAGCAACCCCGTGTCTTTGTCCGAGCAGTTCTTC
.	.	TRBV30	TRBJ2-1	CAWSVRTILLNNEQFF	TGTGCCTGGAGTGTACGAACGATCCTATTAAATAATGAGCAGTTCTTC
TRBD2	.	TRBV30	TRBJ2-7	CAWSVGGGAYEQYF	TGTGCCTGGAGTGTAGGTGGGGGGGCCTACGAGCAGTACTTC
.	.	TRBV7-6	TRBJ2-7	CASSSSANGYEQYF	TGTGCCAGCAGCTCTTCTGCGAACGGCTACGAGCAGTACTTC
.	once	TRBV25-1	TRBJ2-3	CASSDLGWREGRGDTQYF	TGTGCCAGCAGTGACCTGGGTTGGAGGGAAGGCCGAGGAGATACGCAGTATTTT
.	.	TRBV27	TRBJ2-3	CASSFNPSGQGGADTQYF	TGTGCCAGCAGTTTTAACCCCTCCGGGCAGGGAGGAGCAGATACGCAGTATTTT
TRBD2	.	TRBV4-2	TRBJ2-7	CASSQRGGAYEQYF	TGTGCCAGCAGCCAACGCGGGGGGGCCTACGAGCAGTACTTC
.	.	TRBV27	TRBJ1-2	CASSTGNYGYTF	TGTGCCAGCAGCACAGGGAACTATGGCTACACCTTC
.	.	TRBV5-1	TRBJ2-1	CASSPQEGYEQFF	TGCGCCAGCAGCCCCCAGGAGGGGTATGAGCAGTTCTTC
.	.	TRBV27	TRBJ1-5	CASSTGTGNQPQHF	TGTGCCAGCAGTACGGGGACCGGCAATCAGCCCCAGCATTTT
TRBD2	.	TRBV5-1	TRBJ2-1	CASSLGLAGGDEQFF	TGCGCCAGCAGCTTGGGACTAGCGGGAGGGGATGAGCAGTTCTTC
TRBD1	once	TRBV4-1	TRBJ2-7	CASSPGTGLLFSYEQYF	TGCGCCAGCAGCCCTGGGACAGGGCTTTTATTCTCCTACGAGCAGTACTTC
.	few	TRBV5-6	TRBJ2-2	CASSLDTGELFF	TGTGCCAGCAGCTTGGACACCGGGGAGCTGTTTTTT
.	.	TRBV7-9	TRBJ2-7	CASSPGGRDEQYF	TGTGCCAGCAGCCCCGGGGGCAGGGACGAGCAGTACTTC
.	once	TRBV29-1	TRBJ2-2	CSVEGTGELFF	TGCAGCGTTGAGGGAACCGGGGAGCTGTTTTTT
.	.	TRBV25-1	TRBJ2-3	CASSRVNDADTQYF	TGTGCCAGCAGTAGAGTTAATGATGCGGATACGCAGTATTTT
TRBD1	.	TRBV10-1	TRBJ1-1	CASSESTGDGTEAFF	TGCGCCAGCAGTGAGTCGACAGGGGACGGGACTGAAGCTTTCTTT
.	.	TRBV6-5	TRBJ1-2	CASSLHQRLLSTF	TGTGCCAGCAGCCTGCACCAACGGCTGCTATCAACCTTC
.	.	TRBV6-1	TRBJ2-5	CASSERQGRETQYF	TGTGCCAGCAGTGAAAGGCAGGGTAGAGAGACCCAGTACTTC
.	.	TRBV29-1	TRBJ2-3	CSVESWTDTDTQYF	TGCAGCGTTGAATCCTGGACAGACACAGATACGCAGTATTTT
.	few	TRBV6-4	TRBJ2-6	CASSKEGSGANVLTF	TGTGCCAGCTCTAAGGAGGGATCTGGGGCCAACGTCCTGACTTTC
.	.	TRBV13	TRBJ2-1	CASSLAQGNEQFF	TGTGCCAGCAGCTTAGCACAGGGAAATGAGCAGTTCTTC
.	.	TRBV4-1	TRBJ2-7	CASSQDQWGISYEQYF	TGCGCCAGCAGCCAAGATCAGTGGGGCATCTCCTACGAGCAGTACTTC
.	once	TRBV27	TRBJ1-1	CASSFNANTEAFF	TGTGCCAGCAGTTTTAATGCGAACACTGAAGCTTTCTTT
.	.	TRBV27	TRBJ2-3	CASRLGQSTDTQYF	TGTGCCAGCAGACTAGGACAGAGCACAGATACGCAGTATTTT
.	.	TRBV4-1	TRBJ2-5	CASSQVGEQYF	TGCGCCAGCAGCCAAGTGGGAGAGCAGTACTTC
TRBD1	.	TRBV30	TRBJ2-7	CAWQQGVTSYEQYF	TGTGCCTGGCAACAGGGGGTAACGTCCTACGAGCAGTACTTC
TRBD1	.	TRBV4-1	TRBJ1-1	CASSQRDSWEAFF	TGCGCCAGCAGCCAGAGGGACAGCTGGGAAGCTTTCTTT
.	.	TRBV27	TRBJ2-1	CASSLAGWDNEQFF	TGTGCCAGCAGTTTAGCGGGTTGGGACAATGAGCAGTTCTTC